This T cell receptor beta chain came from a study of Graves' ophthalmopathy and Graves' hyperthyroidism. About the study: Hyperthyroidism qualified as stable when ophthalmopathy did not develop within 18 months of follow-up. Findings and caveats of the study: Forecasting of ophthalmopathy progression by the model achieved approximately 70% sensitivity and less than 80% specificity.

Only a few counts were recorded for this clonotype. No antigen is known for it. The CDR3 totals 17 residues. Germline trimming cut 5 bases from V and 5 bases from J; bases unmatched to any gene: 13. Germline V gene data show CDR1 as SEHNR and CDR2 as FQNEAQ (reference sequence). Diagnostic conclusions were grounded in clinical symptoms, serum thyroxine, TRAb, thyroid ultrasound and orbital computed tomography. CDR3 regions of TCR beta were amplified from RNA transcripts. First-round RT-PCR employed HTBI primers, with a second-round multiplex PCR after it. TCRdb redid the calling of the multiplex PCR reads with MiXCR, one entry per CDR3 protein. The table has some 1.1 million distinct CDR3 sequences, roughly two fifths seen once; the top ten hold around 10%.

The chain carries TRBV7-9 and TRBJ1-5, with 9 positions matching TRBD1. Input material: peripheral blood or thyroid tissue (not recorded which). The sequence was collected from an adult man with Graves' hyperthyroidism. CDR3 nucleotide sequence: TGTGCCAGCAGCGTCCAGGTGGGGACAGGGCGTTATCAGCCCCAGCATTTT. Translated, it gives CASSVQVGTGRYQPQHF.